A single sample is the source of the 3 T cell receptor beta chains below, sequenced in a study of cytomegalovirus exposure and HLA in healthy donors. Data came from immunoSEQ multiplex PCR; TCRdb stores just in-frame clones and leaves some out. The table includes some 170,000 clones, around 87% detected once. The sample taken for sequencing was PBMCs. These receptors came from a woman in her twenties or thirties in good health and CMV-seronegative.

The rearrangement uses TRBV2 and TRBJ2-3; a possible D gene is TRBD2 (5 bases). The CDR3 runs 17 residues. The germline V gene has CDR1 SNHLY and CDR2 FYNNEI. Trimming pared 1 base from V and 9 bases from J, leaving 23 bases between. For the CDR3, the DNA is TGTGCCAGCAGTGAAGTATCGACGTTGGGATTAGCGCGGACGCAGTATTTT. Translation gives CASSEVSTLGLARTQYF.

The chain couples TRBV25-1 to TRBJ1-1, with 7 nucleotides matching TRBD1. J was trimmed by 7 bases and V by 2 bases; bases with no gene match: 7. The CDR3 covers 14 residues. In germline, CDR1 is MGHDK, CDR2 SYGVNS. CDR3 residues: CASSEPDRVGEAFF. CDR3 in DNA: TGTGCCAGCAGTGAACCCGACAGGGTGGGTGAAGCTTTCTTT.

The V call is TRBV13, the J call TRBJ2-1, with D perhaps TRBD1 (6 bases). Germline-derived CDR1 and CDR2 are PRHDT and FYEKMQ (reference sequence). V lost 5 bases and J lost 6, with 17 bases in between. The CDR3 contains 15 residues. CDR3 sequence reads: CASSREGVAANEQFF. In DNA form, the CDR3 reads TGTGCCAGCAGCCGAGAGGGGGTTGCCGCCAATGAGCAGTTCTTC.